These 30 T cell receptor beta chains were all obtained from the same sample, sequenced in a study of radiation and T cells in renal cell carcinoma. The time point: blood 2 weeks post-SBRT. Treatment described: 15 Gy SBRT to primary tumor, nephrectomy 4 weeks later. Data came from immunoSEQ multiplex PCR; TCRdb stores just in-frame clones and leaves some out. In the table there are more than 150,000 clones, 87% of which are singletons. This sample comprised blood, obtained from a patient whose treatment included radiotherapy and nephrectomy. All receptors come from a woman in her forties or fifties with renal cell carcinoma.

The chain couples TRBV7-2 to TRBJ1-3, with 10 positions matching TRBD1. This CDR3 has 16 amino acids. V gave up 0 bases and J gave up 4 bases; unmatched junction bases: 3. CDR1 and CDR2 from the germline V gene are SGHTA and FQGNSA. The CDR3 coding sequence is TGTGCCAGCAGCTTAGCTGGGACAGGGGCCGGAAACACCATATATTTT. Its protein product is CASSLAGTGAGNTIYF.

The chain links TRBV5-1 to TRBJ2-3, with D unclear. CDR3 size: 13 residues. V lost 4 bases and J 3 bases, leaving 9 bases between the germline ends. Germline CDR1 SGHRS, CDR2 YFSETQ. CDR3 loop: CASSLPPTDTQYF. The DNA of the CDR3 is TGCGCCAGCAGCCTCCCCCCGACAGATACGCAGTATTTT.

The V and J genes are TRBV14 and TRBJ1-2, with 7 bases lining up with TRBD1. V lost 0 bases to trimming and J lost 7 bases; unmatched junction nucleotides: 8. This CDR3 contains 15 residues. Germline-derived CDR1 and CDR2 are SGHDN and FVKESK. CDR3: CASSQDRKGAGGYTF. The CDR3 DNA sequence: TGTGCCAGCAGCCAAGATAGGAAGGGGGCTGGTGGCTACACCTTC.

The chain carries TRBV7-3 and TRBJ2-1, with D tentatively TRBD2 (6 bases). The CDR3 is 15 residues long. The V gene's germline CDR1 is SGHTA and CDR2 FQGTGA. V dropped 4 bases and J dropped 5 bases, with 15 bases sitting between them. CDR3 region: CASSSYLAPNNEQFF. Here the CDR3 DNA reads TGTGCCAGCAGCTCGTACCTAGCGCCGAACAATGAGCAGTTCTTC.

This clone was found a few times. This chain uses TRBV18 with TRBJ1-1, with D maybe TRBD1 (6 bases). This CDR3 contains 14 residues. The germline V and J ends were trimmed by 3 bases and 5 bases, with 13 bases remaining between them. Germline lookup yields CDR1 KGHSH and CDR2 LQKENI. CDR3 nucleotide sequence: TGTGCCAGCTCACCTACGGGGGCGGATACTGAAGCTTTCTTT. Encoded protein: CASSPTGADTEAFF.

V and J are TRBV6-5 and TRBJ2-3; 9 nucleotides agree with TRBD2. This CDR3 comprises 14 residues. CDR1 is MNHEY and CDR2 is SVGAGI in the germline V gene. J gave up 1 base and V 5 bases, and 1 base lay outside the gene matches. Here the CDR3 reads CASSRGGGTDTQYF. The CDR3 coding sequence is TGTGCCAGCAGTCGCGGGGGGGGCACAGATACGCAGTATTTT.

This chain connects TRBV6-6 to TRBJ2-7; 7 bases fit TRBD2. Germline CDR1 MNHNY, CDR2 SVGAGI (reference sequence). The CDR3 has 15 amino acids. The ends lost 6 bases at V and 0 bases at J; junction bases unmatched: 8. This CDR3 is CASRNQAGSSYEQYF. In nucleotides, the CDR3 is TGTGCCAGCAGAAATCAAGCGGGGAGCTCCTACGAGCAGTACTTC.

This clone was observed a few times. This chain joins TRBV7-9 and TRBJ1-2; TRBD1 agrees at 7 bases. This CDR3 has 15 residues. Per germline, CDR1 SEHNR and CDR2 FQNEAQ (reference sequence). V was clipped by 3 bases and J by 2 bases; unmatched bases: 6. This CDR3 is CASSFLDRPNYGYTF. The CDR3 DNA is TGTGCCAGCAGCTTCCTGGACAGGCCCAACTATGGCTACACCTTC.

This rearrangement joins TRBV11-2 to TRBJ2-7; 8 nucleotides align to TRBD2. Germline loops: CDR1 SGHAT, CDR2 FQNNGV. The length of the CDR3 is 19 residues. The J segment lost 3 bases and the V segment lost 4 bases, leaving 20 bases of the junction unmatched. For the CDR3, the DNA is TGTGCCAGCAGCTCCCTTACTAGCGGACCCTCCGCCTTAAACTACGAGCAGTACTTC. Protein sequence: CASSSLTSGPSALNYEQYF.

CDR3 loop: CAIGTRDSFVEQFF. CDR3 DNA: TGTGCCATCGGGACCCGGGACAGTTTTGTTGAGCAGTTCTTC. V is TRBV10-3 and J is TRBJ2-1, with 7 bases identical to TRBD1. V lost 8 bases to trimming and J lost 9 bases; unmatched junction nucleotides: 13. CDR1 ENHRY and CDR2 SYGVKD come from the germline V gene. This CDR3 spans 14 amino acids.

The gene calls are TRBV11-2 and TRBJ2-3; no definite D call. Per the germline V gene, CDR1 is SGHAT and CDR2 is FQNNGV. This CDR3 has 14 residues. V was pared by 7 bases and J by 2 bases, with 13 bases between. The CDR3 region has the DNA TGTGCCAGCAATCTGGAACCCAACACAGATACGCAGTATTTT. Its translation: CASNLEPNTDTQYF.

The chain combines TRBV5-4 with TRBJ1-2; 7 positions match TRBD1. The CDR3 spans 16 residues. Germline CDR1 SGHNT, CDR2 YYREEE (reference sequence). V trimming: 5 bases; J trimming: 0 bases; junction bases outside the gene matches: 10. The CDR3 DNA follows: TGTGCCAGCAGGTCCGGACAGGCATACACTAACTATGGCTACACCTTC. Protein: CASRSGQAYTNYGYTF. The full variable domain, its missing parts supplied by reference TRBV5-4 and TRBJ1-2, is ETGVTQSPTHLIKTRGQQVTLRCSSQSGHNTVSWYQQALGQGPQFIFQYYREEENGRGNFPPRFSGLQFPNYSSELNVNALELDDSALYLCASRSGQAYTNYGYTFGSGTRLTVV.

The V call is TRBV4-1, the J call TRBJ1-6; 8 bases align to TRBD1. The CDR3 sequence is 15 residues long. CDR1 and CDR2 from the germline V gene are MGHRA and YSYEKL. Trimming removed 1 base from V and 9 bases from J; junction bases left unmatched: 5. CDR3 loop: CASSQVTGGFSPLHF. The CDR3 nucleotides are TGCGCCAGCAGCCAAGTAACAGGGGGTTTTTCACCCCTCCACTTT.

The V gene is TRBV6-1, the J gene TRBJ1-4, with D uncertain. The CDR3 spans 11 residues. CDR1 is MNHNS, CDR2 SASEGT, per germline. V was clipped by 4 bases and J by 9 bases, with 6 bases between them. This chain's CDR3 is CASSVLQKLFF. The DNA for the CDR3 is TGTGCCAGCAGTGTCCTACAAAAACTGTTTTTT.

CDR3 sequence reads: CASSSVAGPRYGYTF. Written as DNA, the CDR3 is TGTGCCAGTAGTAGTGTGGCAGGGCCCCGCTATGGCTACACCTTC. This rearrangement joins TRBV19 to TRBJ1-2; possible D gene TRBD1, 5 bases. Germline assignment: CDR1 LNHDA and CDR2 SQIVND (reference sequence). The CDR3 runs 15 residues. Trimming stripped 4 bases from V and 4 bases from J, with 16 bases between.

The chain employs TRBV6-5 and TRBJ2-7; TRBD2 matches at 9 bases. Germline V gives CDR1 MNHEY, CDR2 SVGAGI. The CDR3 runs 14 residues. Losses at the gene ends were 5 bases for V and 6 bases for J; bases not matched to a gene: 8. The CDR3 sequence: CASSLAGGPVEQYF. CDR3 DNA: TGTGCCAGCAGTCTTGCGGGGGGGCCGGTCGAGCAGTACTTC.

CDR3 protein: CASRSGTAQETQYF. In nucleotides, the CDR3 is TGCGCCAGCAGGTCTGGGACCGCTCAAGAGACCCAGTACTTC. The rearrangement links TRBV5-1 to TRBJ2-5; TRBD1 or TRBD2 may be the D gene (5 bases each). Germline CDR1 and CDR2: SGHRS and YFSETQ. This CDR3 is 14 amino acids long. Trimming pared 5 bases from V and 2 bases from J, leaving 13 bases between.

With respect to this clone: The sample contains more than one DNA sequence encoding this CDR3. The rearrangement links TRBV15 to TRBJ1-1; D unresolved. This CDR3 comprises 14 residues. Germline assignment: CDR1 LNHNV and CDR2 YYDKDF (reference sequence). V shed 0 bases and J shed 1 base, with 6 bases lying between them. DNA of the CDR3: TGTGCCACCAGCAGAGAGAGAGGGAACACTGAAGCTTTCTTT. Amino acids: CATSRERGNTEAFF.

V and J are TRBV7-8 and TRBJ2-7, with D possibly matching TRBD1 (6 bases). Deletions cut 9 bases from V and 1 base from J, with 16 bases between. The CDR3 is 14 residues long. CDR1 SGHVS and CDR2 FQNEAQ come from the germline V gene. CDR3 sequence (DNA): TGTGCCAGTCAGTATGACAGGAGATCCTACGAGCAGTACTTC. Its protein product is CASQYDRRSYEQYF.

In its sample, this clone was seen once. This chain uses TRBV15 with TRBJ2-2; possible D gene TRBD2, 5 bases. The length of the CDR3 is 15 residues. Trimming removed 3 bases at V and 7 bases at J, with 15 bases between. Germline V gives CDR1 LNHNV, CDR2 YYDKDF (reference sequence). CDR3 amino acids: CATSRDRTGIGELFF. CDR3 sequence (DNA): TGTGCCACCAGCAGGGACCGGACGGGAATCGGGGAGCTGTTTTTT.

The chain uses TRBV9 and TRBJ1-2; D might be TRBD1 (6 bases). Trimming left V 4 bases short and J 6 bases short, with 10 bases between. Germline values: CDR1 SGDLS, CDR2 YYNGEE. The CDR3 is 12 residues long. The DNA of the CDR3 is TGTGCCAGCAGCCGACAGGCACATGGCTACACCTTC. Translation: CASSRQAHGYTF.

The J gene is TRBJ2-7, the V gene TRBV9; 7 positions agree with TRBD1. In germline, CDR1 is SGDLS, CDR2 YYNGEE. This CDR3 is built from 15 residues. J lost 1 base, V lost 3 bases, and 7 bases had no gene match. This CDR3 is CASSASTGKSYEQYF. The CDR3 nucleotides are TGTGCCAGCAGCGCCTCGACAGGGAAATCCTACGAGCAGTACTTC.

This chain connects TRBV29-1 to TRBJ1-1, with 9 nucleotides matching TRBD1. The junction had 3 bases not matched to a gene; V was cut back by 6 bases and J by 1 base. CDR1 is SQVTM, CDR2 ANQGSEA, per germline. The CDR3 sequence is 13 residues long. As DNA, the CDR3 is TGCAGCGTCCAGACAGGGGGGAACACTGAAGCTTTCTTT. Its translation: CSVQTGGNTEAFF.

This chain links TRBV10-2 with TRBJ1-3; D gene uncertain. Looked up from germline, CDR1 is WSHSY and CDR2 is SAAADI. With 6 bases removed from V and 2 bases from J, the gap between germline ends came to 14 bases. The CDR3 is 15 residues long. The CDR3, as DNA: TGCGCCAGCAGCGGCAGGACGTCCCCTGGAAACACCATATATTTT. It codes for CASSGRTSPGNTIYF.

This rearrangement joins TRBV7-3 to TRBJ2-7, with 8 bases that match TRBD2. Germline CDR1 and CDR2: SGHTA and FQGTGA. Trimming cost V 5 bases and J 5 bases; bases outside gene matches: 14. The CDR3 totals 16 residues. CDR3 in DNA: TGTGCCAGCAGCGTCAGCTCGGATAGCGGGGTTCACGAGCAGTACTTC. Translating gives CASSVSSDSGVHEQYF.

The chain links TRBV9 to TRBJ2-3; TRBD1 matches 11 bases. Germline V gene data show CDR1 as SGDLS and CDR2 as YYNGEE. The trim removed 2 bases at V and 2 bases at J, leaving 4 bases unmatched. The CDR3 totals 16 residues. The CDR3 reads CASSVGTGGLTDTQYF. CDR3 nucleotides: TGTGCCAGCAGCGTTGGGACAGGGGGGCTCACAGATACGCAGTATTTT.

CDR3 in amino acids: CASSLFNADTQYF. The CDR3 bases are TGTGCCAGCAGCTTATTCAACGCAGATACGCAGTATTTT. The genes are TRBV7-3 and TRBJ2-3; D unresolved. Trimming shortened V by 2 bases and J by 4 bases, and 7 bases separated the two germline ends. This CDR3 contains 13 residues. Looked up from germline, CDR1 is SGHTA and CDR2 is FQGTGA.

The CDR3 nucleotides read TGTGCCAGCAGCGGCGGACTAGCCAGCACAGATACGCAGTATTTT. Translating gives CASSGGLASTDTQYF. The rearrangement joins TRBV9 to TRBJ2-3; 8 bases are shared with TRBD2. This CDR3 has 15 residues. With 3 bases clipped from V and 0 bases from J, the junction kept 3 bases outside the gene matches. Per germline, CDR1 SGDLS and CDR2 YYNGEE.

J is TRBJ2-3 and V is TRBV11-2; 7 nucleotides agree with TRBD2. This CDR3 has 14 residues. The junction had 7 bases not matched to a gene; V was cut back by 4 bases and J by 6 bases. CDR1 and CDR2 (germline): SGHAT, FQNNGV. The chain's CDR3 is CASSSMTSSDTQYF. The CDR3 region has the DNA TGTGCCAGCAGCTCCATGACTAGCTCCGATACGCAGTATTTT.

The chain links TRBV2 to TRBJ2-1; D gene ambiguous. The V end was cut by 3 bases, the J end by 6 bases, with 9 bases between. The CDR3 runs 13 residues. CDR1 SNHLY and CDR2 FYNNEI come from the germline V gene. CDR3 sequence: CASSELGFNEQFF. CDR3 nucleotide sequence: TGTGCCAGCAGTGAGTTAGGGTTCAATGAGCAGTTCTTC.